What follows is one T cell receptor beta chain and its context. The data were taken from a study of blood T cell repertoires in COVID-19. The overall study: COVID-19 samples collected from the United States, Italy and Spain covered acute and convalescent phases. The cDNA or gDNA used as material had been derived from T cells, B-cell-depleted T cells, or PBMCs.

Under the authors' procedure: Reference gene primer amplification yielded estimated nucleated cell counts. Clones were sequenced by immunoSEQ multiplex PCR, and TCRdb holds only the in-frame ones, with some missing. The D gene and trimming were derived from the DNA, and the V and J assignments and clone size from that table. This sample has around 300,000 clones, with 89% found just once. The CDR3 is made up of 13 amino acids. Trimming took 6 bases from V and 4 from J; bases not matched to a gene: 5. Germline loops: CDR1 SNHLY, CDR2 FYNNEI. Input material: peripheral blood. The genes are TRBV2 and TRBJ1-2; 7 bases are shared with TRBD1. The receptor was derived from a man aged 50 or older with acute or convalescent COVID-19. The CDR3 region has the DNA TGTGCCAGCAGATTCGGGACAGTCTATGGCTACACCTTC. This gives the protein CASRFGTVYGYTF.